The clone carrying this T cell receptor beta chain has only a few counts. Its target is not known. The record originates from a study of CD8+ T cells in alopecia areata. Study summary: It was oral tofacitinib, at 5 to 10 mg twice daily, that treated patients received.

Study results and limitations: Elevated clonality characterized lesional scalp relative to normal scalp, particularly in alopecia totalis/universalis. Scalp samples also contribute reads from the resident alphabeta T cells found in normal skin.

After isolation, RNA underwent reverse transcription to generate cDNA as the sequencing template. This table comes from immunoSEQ multiplex PCR, and its TCRdb copy is limited to in-frame clones, with some not included. Of around 140,000 clones in the sample, roughly 44% were seen once. There are 13 residues in the CDR3. From germline, CDR1 is SQVTM and CDR2 ANQGSEA. The ends were cut back, 7 bases at V and 0 bases at J, with 10 bases in the middle. As part of sample collection, lesional scalp punch biopsies and peripheral blood were taken from alopecia areata patients. The specimen was CD4+ T cells sorted from blood. This receptor was obtained from a human donor with alopecia areata. J is TRBJ1-5 and V is TRBV29-1; D unclear. The CDR3 sequence is CSAQTNSNQPQHF. The CDR3 DNA reads as TGCAGCGCCCAGACAAATAGCAATCAGCCCCAGCATTTT. Variable domain in full (rest from reference TRBV29-1 and TRBJ1-5): SAVISQKPSRDICQRGTSLTIQCQVDSQVTMMFWYRQQPGQSLTLIATANQGSEATYESGFVIDKFPISRPNLTFSTLTVSNMSPEDSSIYLCSAQTNSNQPQHFGDGTRLSIL.